This passage covers 3 T cell receptor beta chains from one sample sequenced in a study of molecular identifiers for immune sequencing clone quantification (dated by TCRdb to 2016 to 2018). Library construction relied on PCR. Sequencing instrument: NextSeq 500. TCRdb ran its own pipeline on the public reads, namely fastp trimming at Q25 and MiXCR clone calling, and kept in-frame beta chains. Records with the same CDR3 protein are collapsed into one entry carrying the most frequent genes and DNA. The sample yields over 300,000 distinct CDR3 sequences; 24% were counted once. The top ten hold about 0.7% of the sample. Source material: naive CD8+ T cells from blood, with Jurkat cell RNA spiked in. What the cell subset or site label conveys for this sample: FACS-sorted CD8+CD4-CCR7+CD45RA+ naive T cells. The source is a human donor in good health. Some libraries in this study had Jurkat cell RNA spiked in.

Note on this clonotype: This clone may be a read error of a much larger clone one base away. The chain carries TRBV9 and TRBJ2-1; D remains unclear. This CDR3 region has 12 residues. Germline assignment: CDR1 SGDLS and CDR2 YYNGEE. CDR3 loop: CASSALLNQQFF. The CDR3 DNA is TGTGCCAGCAGCGCCCTACTCAATCAGCAGTTCTTC. Complete variable domain (other parts from reference TRBV9 and TRBJ2-1): DSGVTQTPKHLITATGQRVTLRCSPRSGDLSVYWYQQSLDQGLQFLIQYYNGEERAKGNILERFSAQQFPDLHSELNLSSLELGDSALYFCASSALLNQQFFGPGTRLTVL.

The rearrangement uses TRBV19 and TRBJ1-5; no firm D call. The V gene lost 0 bases and the J gene lost 5 bases, with 5 bases spanning the gap. This CDR3 spans 13 amino acids. Germline V gene data show CDR1 as LNHDA and CDR2 as SQIVND (reference sequence). CDR3 DNA sequence: TGTGCCAGTAGTATAGATTTGGATCAGCCCCAGCATTTT. Amino acids: CASSIDLDQPQHF.

This chain uses TRBV20-1 with TRBJ1-2, with a possible D match to TRBD1 (6 bases). Germline V lookup: CDR1 DFQATT, CDR2 SNEGSKA (reference sequence). The CDR3 runs to 20 residues. V gave up 4 bases and J gave up 5 bases, with 35 bases separating them. The CDR3 nucleotides read TGCAGTGCTACAGAGGACAGCCTGATGGGGAATACTTGGCGCTCATATGGCTACACCTTC. As protein: CSATEDSLMGNTWRSYGYTF.